A selection of T cell receptor beta chains follows, all from one sample in a study of T-cell memory formation after mild COVID-19. TCRdb re-derived calls from the 5' RACE reads in MiXCR, one entry per CDR3 protein. Among 150,000 to 200,000 distinct CDR3 sequences, roughly 10% were seen once, and the ten largest hold 3% to 4%. The sequencing sample was made of PBMCs or a T cell subset sorted from them (not recorded which). All receptors derive from a man in his late teens or twenties who had mild COVID-19 (a few samples of this study predate the infection). Cell type and time point are not known. Both conserved end residues are part of each CDR3. The order of the fields is D gene, J gene, V gene, clone size, CDR3 DNA, CDR3 protein. D genes are given only for firm matches. Clone size is given for some rows only: seen once, a few or many times, or a class if the clone is expanded.

D gene: TRBD2; J gene: TRBJ2-3; V gene: TRBV4-1; clone size: few; CDR3 DNA: TGCGCCAGCAGCCAAGGGCCAGCGGGGGCCTTAACAGATACGCAGTATTTT; CDR3 protein: CASSQGPAGALTDTQYF
D gene: .; J gene: TRBJ2-3; V gene: TRBV5-1; clone size: few; CDR3 DNA: TGCGCCAGCAGCGCGGGCCAGTTGGGCCCCACAGATACGCAGTATTTT; CDR3 protein: CASSAGQLGPTDTQYF
D gene: .; J gene: TRBJ2-5; V gene: TRBV15; clone size: .; CDR3 DNA: TGTGCCACCAGCGGGGTGACACAGGGCCAAGAGACCCAGTACTTC; CDR3 protein: CATSGVTQGQETQYF
D gene: .; J gene: TRBJ2-3; V gene: TRBV5-1; clone size: .; CDR3 DNA: TGCGCCAGCAGCTTGGAACCCGCCGCGGATACGCAGTATTTT; CDR3 protein: CASSLEPAADTQYF
D gene: .; J gene: TRBJ2-5; V gene: TRBV28; clone size: few; CDR3 DNA: TGTGCCAGCAGCCAACCGGGCGAGGGAGAGACCCAGTACTTC; CDR3 protein: CASSQPGEGETQYF
D gene: .; J gene: TRBJ1-1; V gene: TRBV12-3/TRBV12-4; clone size: few; CDR3 DNA: TGTGCCAGCAGAGTAGTCGGGAACACTGAAGCTTTCTTT; CDR3 protein: CASRVVGNTEAFF
D gene: TRBD1; J gene: TRBJ1-2; V gene: TRBV25-1; clone size: few; CDR3 DNA: TGTGCCAGTAGGGGACAGTCCTATGGCTACACCTTC; CDR3 protein: CASRGQSYGYTF
D gene: TRBD1; J gene: TRBJ1-1; V gene: TRBV6-5; clone size: .; CDR3 DNA: TGTGCCAGCAGCCAGAACGGACAGGGGAGTCCAGCTTTCTTT; CDR3 protein: CASSQNGQGSPAFF
D gene: TRBD2; J gene: TRBJ2-1; V gene: TRBV9; clone size: many; CDR3 DNA: TGTGCCAGCAGCTCTCAAACTAGCGGGGGGCCTGGGTTCTTC; CDR3 protein: CASSSQTSGGPGFF
D gene: TRBD1; J gene: TRBJ1-5; V gene: TRBV15; clone size: .; CDR3 DNA: TGTGCCACCAGCCAAGTGGACAGGGGCAATCAGCCCCAGCATTTT; CDR3 protein: CATSQVDRGNQPQHF
D gene: TRBD1; J gene: TRBJ2-1; V gene: TRBV5-1; clone size: many; CDR3 DNA: TGCGCCAGCAGCTTGGATGGACAGGGTAAAGGTGATGAGCAGTTCTTC; CDR3 protein: CASSLDGQGKGDEQFF
D gene: .; J gene: TRBJ1-5; V gene: TRBV7-2; clone size: few; CDR3 DNA: TGTGCCAGCAGCGGGGGCCATAGCAATCAGCCCCAGCATTTT; CDR3 protein: CASSGGHSNQPQHF
D gene: .; J gene: TRBJ1-2; V gene: TRBV10-2; clone size: few; CDR3 DNA: TGCGCCAGCAGTGAGCAACCTGGGGGAGGCTACACCTTC; CDR3 protein: CASSEQPGGGYTF
D gene: .; J gene: TRBJ2-5; V gene: TRBV7-7; clone size: many; CDR3 DNA: TGTGCCAGCAGCTTGAGCAGGGTTGGGTCGGAGACCCAGTACTTC; CDR3 protein: CASSLSRVGSETQYF
D gene: TRBD2; J gene: TRBJ2-7; V gene: TRBV27; clone size: many; CDR3 DNA: TGTGCCAGCAGCGGGACTAGCGGGGACGAGCAGTACTTC; CDR3 protein: CASSGTSGDEQYF
D gene: .; J gene: TRBJ2-3; V gene: TRBV7-6; clone size: many; CDR3 DNA: TGTGCCAGCAGCTTAGGTCTGGGGGTGGCAGATACGCAGTATTTT; CDR3 protein: CASSLGLGVADTQYF
D gene: .; J gene: TRBJ2-3; V gene: TRBV11-2; clone size: .; CDR3 DNA: TGTGCCAGCAGCTTAAACAGGGTGACGGATACGCAGTATTTT; CDR3 protein: CASSLNRVTDTQYF
D gene: .; J gene: TRBJ2-3; V gene: TRBV7-9; clone size: .; CDR3 DNA: TGTGCCAGCAGCCCTAGCAATAGCGCAGATACGCAGTATTTT; CDR3 protein: CASSPSNSADTQYF
D gene: TRBD2; J gene: TRBJ2-3; V gene: TRBV10-3; clone size: .; CDR3 DNA: TGTGCCATCAGTGGGGCTAGCGGGGGCACAGATACGCAGTATTTT; CDR3 protein: CAISGASGGTDTQYF
D gene: TRBD1; J gene: TRBJ1-5; V gene: TRBV6-6; clone size: few; CDR3 DNA: TGTGCCAGCAGTGCTCAAGGGGACAGGGACGGCCAGCCCCAGCATTTT; CDR3 protein: CASSAQGDRDGQPQHF
D gene: .; J gene: TRBJ1-1; V gene: TRBV27; clone size: few; CDR3 DNA: TGTGCCAGCAGTCCCCTCGTGGGGACGTCTGAAGCTTTCTTT; CDR3 protein: CASSPLVGTSEAFF
D gene: .; J gene: TRBJ2-7; V gene: TRBV5-1; clone size: .; CDR3 DNA: TGCGCCAGCAGCCTCTCGGGACTCCTGACCTACGAGCAGTACTTC; CDR3 protein: CASSLSGLLTYEQYF
D gene: TRBD1; J gene: TRBJ2-1; V gene: TRBV4-3; clone size: many; CDR3 DNA: TGCGCCAGCAGCCAAGTCGCCAGGGGACAGGAGCAGTTCTTC; CDR3 protein: CASSQVARGQEQFF
D gene: .; J gene: TRBJ2-3; V gene: TRBV18; clone size: .; CDR3 DNA: TGTGCCAGCTCACCACGGTTGGGTGGCACAGATACGCAGTATTTT; CDR3 protein: CASSPRLGGTDTQYF
D gene: TRBD1; J gene: TRBJ1-5; V gene: TRBV7-2; clone size: many; CDR3 DNA: TGTGCCAGCAGCTTAGCGACAGGGGGCTATCAGCCCCAGCATTTT; CDR3 protein: CASSLATGGYQPQHF
D gene: .; J gene: TRBJ2-1; V gene: TRBV7-2; clone size: .; CDR3 DNA: TGTGCCAGCAGCTCGCCCCTGGTTGGCGTTGAGCAGTTCTTC; CDR3 protein: CASSSPLVGVEQFF
D gene: TRBD1; J gene: TRBJ1-4; V gene: TRBV20-1; clone size: .; CDR3 DNA: TGCAGTGCTAGGAGGACAGGGGTATGGGAAAAACTGTTTTTT; CDR3 protein: CSARRTGVWEKLFF